These 23 T cell receptor beta chains originate from one sample sequenced in a study of cytomegalovirus exposure and HLA in healthy donors. The method was immunoSEQ multiplex PCR; TCRdb's version includes in-frame clones alone and lacks a portion of them. The sample includes some 250,000 clones, around 90% of them seen just once. The sample was PBMCs. The source of these receptors is a woman aged 18-29 years in good health and CMV-seronegative.

V is TRBV27 and J is TRBJ2-2; D remains ambiguous. Germline assignment: CDR1 MNHEY and CDR2 SMNVEV (reference sequence). V was trimmed by 1 base and J by 6 bases, leaving 3 bases between them. The CDR3 sequence is 12 residues long. The CDR3: CASSLFAGELFF. The CDR3 region has the DNA TGTGCCAGCAGTTTATTCGCCGGGGAGCTGTTTTTT.

The V and J genes are TRBV28 and TRBJ1-2, with D unresolved. Germline V gene data show CDR1 as MDHEN and CDR2 as SYDVKM. Trimming took 5 bases from V and 5 from J, leaving 30 bases between them. The CDR3 extends over 19 amino acids. Here the CDR3 reads CASSQDGPYIPSQAYGYTF. The CDR3 region has the DNA TGTGCCAGCAGTCAGGATGGGCCTTACATACCCTCTCAGGCGTATGGCTACACCTTC.

The chain uses TRBV5-1 and TRBJ2-3; a possible D gene is TRBD1 (6 bases). The V and J ends lost 2 bases and 2 bases respectively, with 9 bases between them. The CDR3 consists of 14 residues. Germline V lookup: CDR1 SGHRS, CDR2 YFSETQ. The CDR3 coding sequence is TGCGCCAGCAGCTTCGGACAGTCCACAGATACGCAGTATTTT. Its translation: CASSFGQSTDTQYF.

The CDR3 DNA reads TGTGCCAGCAGCCCGACCCCAGGTTACAATGAGCAGTTCTTC. Protein sequence: CASSPTPGYNEQFF. The gene calls are TRBV7-8 and TRBJ2-1; no clear D gene. The V gene lost 5 bases and the J gene lost 4 bases, with 12 bases spanning the gap. There are 14 residues in the CDR3. Germline-derived CDR1 and CDR2 are SGHVS and FQNEAQ.

This clone came up a few times. The J gene is TRBJ1-5, the V gene TRBV21-1; TRBD1, the table's D call, lacks a check against the DNA. TRBV21-1 is a listed pseudogene. The CDR3 covers 17 residues. The CDR3 DNA follows: TGTGCCAGCAGCAAAAGGCAGGCAGGCAGAAGCAATCAGCCCCAGCATTTT. This encodes CASSKRQAGRSNQPQHF.

J is TRBJ2-7 and V is TRBV9; the match to TRBD1 covers 8 bases. V was pared by 0 bases and J by 4 bases, with 6 bases of the junction left unmatched. This CDR3 is 15 amino acids long. Germline assignment: CDR1 SGDLS and CDR2 YYNGEE. DNA for the CDR3: TGTGCCAGCAGCGTAGGACAGGGGAAGGGGTACGAGCAGTACTTC. Translating gives CASSVGQGKGYEQYF.

The rearrangement links TRBV7-9 to TRBJ2-7; TRBD1 matches at 7 bases. This CDR3 is built from 14 residues. Germline V lookup: CDR1 SEHNR, CDR2 FQNEAQ (reference sequence). The V and J ends lost 4 bases and 3 bases, in that order; junction bases with no gene match: 6. CDR3 nucleotides: TGTGCCAGCAGCTCCCGGACAGGAATCTACGAGCAGTACTTC. This encodes CASSSRTGIYEQYF.

This chain uses TRBV28 with TRBJ2-3; 11 nucleotides align to TRBD2. Trimming cost V 7 bases and J 3 bases; bases outside gene matches: 21. Germline values: CDR1 MDHEN, CDR2 SYDVKM. The CDR3 is 20 residues long. The CDR3 sequence is CASKYTVAGGPLGSTDTQYF. The CDR3 region has the DNA TGTGCCAGCAAATACACGGTAGCGGGGGGGCCTTTGGGCTCGACAGATACGCAGTATTTT. Full variable domain (rest looked up from reference TRBV28 and TRBJ2-3): DVKVTQSSRYLVKRTGEKVFLECVQDMDHENMFWYRQDPGLGLRLIYFSYDVKMKEKGDIPEGYSVSREKKERFSLILESASTNQTSMYLCASKYTVAGGPLGSTDTQYFGPGTRLTVL.

The V and J genes are TRBV7-9 and TRBJ1-3, with D unresolved. Germline V gene data show CDR1 as SEHNR and CDR2 as FQNEAQ (reference sequence). The CDR3 has 17 residues. The V and J ends lost 7 bases and 0 bases respectively, with 19 bases between them. CDR3 amino acids: CASTTGFQRVSGNTIYF. Written as DNA, the CDR3 is TGTGCCAGCACGACGGGGTTTCAACGCGTCTCTGGAAACACCATATATTTT.

This clone was picked up one time. The V gene is TRBV6-6, the J gene TRBJ1-1; 7 positions agree with TRBD1. In germline, CDR1 is MNHNY, CDR2 SVGAGI (reference sequence). The V and J ends lost 4 bases and 1 base, in that order; junction bases with no gene match: 3. The CDR3 has 14 residues. The CDR3 DNA is TGTGCCAGCAGTTGGGACAGAAAGAACACTGAAGCTTTCTTT. This gives the protein CASSWDRKNTEAFF.

The J gene is TRBJ2-7, the V gene TRBV6-5; a possible D gene is TRBD1 (5 bases). V was trimmed by 5 bases and J by 0 bases, leaving 11 bases between them. The germline CDR1 and CDR2 sequences are MNHEY and SVGAGI. This CDR3 spans 14 amino acids. Here the CDR3 reads CASSQDTSSYEQYF. The CDR3 nucleotides are TGTGCCAGCAGTCAGGACACCAGCTCCTACGAGCAGTACTTC.

The chain combines TRBV4-1 with TRBJ1-5; TRBD1 agrees at 9 bases. The CDR3 is 15 residues long. The germline V gene encodes CDR1 MGHRA and CDR2 YSYEKL. Trimming cost V 2 bases and J 6 bases; bases outside gene matches: 5. The CDR3 DNA sequence: TGCGCCAGCAGCCAAAGGGACAGGGAGGGTCAGCCCCAGCATTTT. Translated: CASSQRDREGQPQHF.

The rearrangement joins TRBV1 to TRBJ2-3; the D call of TRBD2 is as the table states it, not checked on the DNA. TRBV1 is flagged as a pseudogene. The CDR3 runs to 15 residues. The CDR3 nucleotides are TGCACCAGCAGCCACCTAGCGCCGGGGACGGATACGCAGTATTTT. It translates to CTSSHLAPGTDTQYF.

This chain uses TRBV5-6 with TRBJ1-2; D ambiguous. This CDR3 has 15 amino acids. In germline, CDR1 is SGHDT, CDR2 YYEEEE. Deletions cut 0 bases from V and 4 bases from J, with 13 bases between. CDR3 sequence reads: CASSLVTGEIYGYTF. In nucleotides, the CDR3 is TGTGCCAGCAGCTTGGTTACCGGAGAGATCTATGGCTACACCTTC.

This chain joins TRBV6-1 and TRBJ1-5, with 7 bases aligning to TRBD1. The CDR3 runs 17 residues. Trimming took 6 bases from V and 5 from J; bases not matched to a gene: 16. The germline gives CDR1 MNHNS, CDR2 SASEGT. Here the CDR3 reads CASREMTYWDSYQPQHF. CDR3 coding DNA: TGTGCCAGCAGAGAAATGACCTACTGGGACAGTTATCAGCCCCAGCATTTT.

The genes are TRBV10-3 and TRBJ1-6; the D is unclear. Germline V gene data show CDR1 as ENHRY and CDR2 as SYGVKD. The CDR3 covers 13 residues. The V gene lost 6 bases and the J gene lost 8 bases, with 11 bases spanning the gap. The CDR3 sequence: CAIRAAGDSPLHF. The CDR3 nucleotides are TGTGCCATCAGGGCAGCGGGAGATTCACCCCTCCACTTT.

The gene calls are TRBV5-4 and TRBJ1-6; D unclear. The germline V gene has CDR1 SGHNT and CDR2 YYREEE (reference sequence). V lost 3 bases to trimming and J lost 14 bases, with 12 bases between them. CDR3 length: 12 residues. CDR3 sequence reads: CASSSTPGSLHF. The DNA for the CDR3 is TGTGCCAGCAGCTCTACCCCGGGATCCCTCCACTTT.

This chain links TRBV6-5 with TRBJ2-5; 8 bases agree with TRBD1. The V gene's germline CDR1 is MNHEY and CDR2 SVGAGI. CDR3 size: 15 residues. The junction had 6 bases not matched to a gene; V was cut back by 4 bases and J by 2 bases. For the CDR3, the DNA is TGTGCCAGCAGTTTGGACAGGGAGAGGCAAGAGACCCAGTACTTC. This sequence encodes CASSLDRERQETQYF.

The chain carries TRBV28 and TRBJ2-3; 12 bases are a match to TRBD2. J lost 4 bases, V lost 3 bases, and 14 bases had no gene match. This CDR3 is built from 19 residues. Germline CDR1 reads MDHEN; CDR2 reads SYDVKM. DNA of the CDR3: TGTGCCAGCAGTTTGGCGGTCGGGGCTAGCGGGGGGGTATCAGATACGCAGTATTTT. Its protein product is CASSLAVGASGGVSDTQYF.

This chain connects TRBV5-1 to TRBJ2-2; 9 bases fit TRBD1. The germline CDR1 and CDR2 sequences are SGHRS and YFSETQ. The CDR3 length is 15 residues. With V trimmed by 2 bases and J by 5 bases, 4 bases remained unmatched. The DNA for the CDR3 is TGCGCCAGCAGCTTTGACGGGACAGGGACCGGGGAGCTGTTTTTT. This gives the protein CASSFDGTGTGELFF. Looking up the rest from reference TRBV5-1 and TRBJ2-2 gives the full variable domain: KAGVTQTPRYLIKTRGQQVTLSCSPISGHRSVSWYQQTPGQGLQFLFEYFSETQRNKGNFPGRFSGRQFSNSRSEMNVSTLELGDSALYLCASSFDGTGTGELFFGEGSRLTVL.

V is TRBV2 and J is TRBJ1-5, with 7 bases aligning to TRBD1. The germline V gene encodes CDR1 SNHLY and CDR2 FYNNEI. CDR3 length equals 13 residues. Trimming took 4 bases from V and 5 from J; bases not matched to a gene: 2. The DNA of the CDR3 is TGTGCCAGCAGTGCAGGGGGTTATCAGCCCCAGCATTTT. Its translation is CASSAGGYQPQHF.

CDR3 in amino acids: CSVDLGTGAHGYTF. CDR3 nucleotide sequence: TGCAGCGTTGACTTGGGGACAGGGGCCCATGGCTACACCTTC. The rearrangement links TRBV29-1 to TRBJ1-2; 10 nucleotides align to TRBD1. Trimming cost V 3 bases and J 6 bases; bases outside gene matches: 7. The CDR3 is made up of 14 amino acids. Germline loops: CDR1 SQVTM, CDR2 ANQGSEA.

V usage is TRBV28 and J usage is TRBJ2-5; 8 nucleotides match TRBD1. J lost 3 bases, V lost 0 bases, and 6 bases had no gene match. Germline-derived CDR1 and CDR2 are MDHEN and SYDVKM. This CDR3 is built from 16 residues. The CDR3 bases are TGTGCCAGCAGTTTATGGGGACAGGACCGCGAAGAGACCCAGTACTTC. This gives the protein CASSLWGQDREETQYF.